The present T cell receptor (beta chain) was sequenced within a study of T cell responses to AZD1222 COVID-19 vaccine. As regards this clone: Its antigen remains unknown.

Germline V gene lookup returns CDR1 LGHNA and CDR2 YSLEER. The CDR3 contains 16 residues. Trimming removed 4 bases from V and 5 bases from J; junction bases left unmatched: 11. General observations from the study: Baseline serostatus was positive in only six AZD1222 recipients. White British people made up most donors, females outnumbered males, and clonal diversity was possibly underestimated. In the spike-specific TCR repertoire, nearly half reportedly target unmutated variant regions. Increased Spike-specific TCR breadth and depth were observed after two AZD1222 doses.

Libraries were prepared by immunoSEQ multiplex PCR; TCRdb keeps only in-frame clonotypes and omits some of them. There are about 150,000 clones in the sample; more than 75% occur only once, and roughly 10% lies in the top ten. This clonotype was obtained from an adult who received the AZD1222 COVID-19 vaccine. Material: peripheral blood, obtained 28 days after the second AZD1222 dose. The chain has TRBV4-3 and TRBJ2-3; 8 bases agree with TRBD1. CDR3 sequence: CASSRGQGANGDTQYF. Written as DNA, the CDR3 is TGCGCCAGCAGCCGCGGGCAGGGGGCCAATGGAGATACGCAGTATTTT.